The rows below give T cell receptor beta chains drawn from one sample of a study of cytomegalovirus exposure and HLA in healthy donors. The protocol was immunoSEQ multiplex PCR, while the TCRdb copy is restricted to in-frame clones and leaves out a portion. The repertoire holds tens of thousands of clones, approximately 60% seen once, with 5.5% to 6.5% in the top ten. Sequencing was done on a sample of PBMCs. The receptor set was obtained from a boy between 5 and 17 years old in good health and CMV-seropositive. CDR3s include the opening cysteine and the closing phenylalanine or tryptophan. The D gene is left open where the match is weak. Some rows have no size entry. The others give once, few or many, or a class for an expanded clone.

j_call,v_call,clone_size,d_call,cdr3_nt,cdr3_aa
TRBJ2-7,TRBV9,.,.,TGTGCCAGCAGCGTAGGCGGGGCGCTTTCCGAGCAGTACTTC,CASSVGGALSEQYF
TRBJ1-1,TRBV29-1,.,.,TGCAGCCCGACGGACATGAACACTGAAGCTTTCTTT,CSPTDMNTEAFF
TRBJ2-1,TRBV15,.,.,TGTGCCACCAGCAGTGCTAGTTTCCATGAGCAGTTCTTC,CATSSASFHEQFF
TRBJ1-4,TRBV5-1,few,.,TGCGCCAGCAGCTCCCGGGGAGGGGGTGAAAAACTGTTTTTT,CASSSRGGGEKLFF
TRBJ2-6,TRBV5-4,few,.,TGTGCCAGCAGTTGGGACATTACCGGGGCCAACGTCCTGACTTTC,CASSWDITGANVLTF
TRBJ1-1,TRBV6-5,.,.,TGTGCCAGCAGTTACTACGAGACTATGAACACTGAAGCTTTCTTT,CASSYYETMNTEAFF
TRBJ2-5,TRBV28,.,TRBD1,TGTGCCAGCAGGGGGACAGGGGGCCAAGAGACCCAGTACTTC,CASRGTGGQETQYF
TRBJ2-3,TRBV2,.,.,TGTGCCACAGAGAAGGATCAGGGCAGCACAGATACGCAGTATTTT,CATEKDQGSTDTQYF
TRBJ2-7,TRBV6-5,.,TRBD2,TGTGCCAGCAGTTACTCGGGCGGGGGGAACTCCTACGAGCAGTACTTC,CASSYSGGGNSYEQYF
TRBJ1-2,TRBV5-4,.,.,TGTGCCAGCAGCGGCGGACCGGGACAAGACTTCTATGGCTACACCTTC,CASSGGPGQDFYGYTF
TRBJ1-2,TRBV6-6,few,.,TGTGCCAGCAGCACCGGACAGCTACCCAGCTACACCTTC,CASSTGQLPSYTF
TRBJ2-7,TRBV20-1,few,TRBD2,TGCAGTGCTGTACTAGCGGCCGAGCAGTACTTC,CSAVLAAEQYF
TRBJ1-3,TRBV4-3,.,.,TGCGCCAGCAGCCACACGCGGGTTGGAAACACCATATATTTT,CASSHTRVGNTIYF
TRBJ2-3,TRBV9,.,TRBD2,TGTGCCAGCAGCGTAGTAGCAGGAGCGGGAGGTGGTACGCAGTATTTT,CASSVVAGAGGGTQYF
TRBJ2-7,TRBV27,few,.,TGTGCCAGCAGTTCTCGTGGGACATCTCCGTGGGAGCAGTACTTC,CASSSRGTSPWEQYF
TRBJ1-1,TRBV27,.,TRBD1,TGTGCCAGCAGCCGTGGGACAGGGGGCAACACTGAAGCTTTCTTT,CASSRGTGGNTEAFF
TRBJ1-4,TRBV6-5,few,TRBD1,TGTGCCAGCAGTTACTCGGGGACAGAGAATGAAAAACTGTTTTTT,CASSYSGTENEKLFF
TRBJ2-7,TRBV6-1,.,.,TGTGCCAGCAGGGATTTCCGGGATTCCTCCTACGAGCAGTACTTC,CASRDFRDSSYEQYF
TRBJ1-2,TRBV25-1,.,.,TGTGCCAGCAGTGAGATGGGCAGGGTAGGCGGCTACACCTTC,CASSEMGRVGGYTF
TRBJ1-6,TRBV9,.,.,TGTGCCAGCAGCCGAGGAGACCCAGAATCACCCCTCCACTTT,CASSRGDPESPLHF
TRBJ1-1,TRBV30,.,.,TGTGCCTGGAATTTGGGTGGGCCCACGAACACTGAAGCTTTCTTT,CAWNLGGPTNTEAFF
TRBJ2-6,TRBV19,.,.,TGTGCCAGTAGTATAGCCTCCAGCGGAGCCGGGGCCAACGTCCTGACTTTC,CASSIASSGAGANVLTF
TRBJ2-7,TRBV30,.,TRBD2,TGTGCCTGGGACCAGCGGGAGGGCTACGAGCAGTACTTC,CAWDQREGYEQYF
TRBJ1-6,TRBV9,.,TRBD1,TGTGCCAGCAGCGTATCGTCCGGACAGGGGTATTCACCCCTCCACTTT,CASSVSSGQGYSPLHF
TRBJ2-1,TRBV9,.,.,TGTGCCAGCAGCGTGGGAGGACTTCTCGATGAGCAGTTCTTC,CASSVGGLLDEQFF
TRBJ2-2,TRBV4-1,.,TRBD2,TGCGCCAGCAGCCAAGAAGCGGGGTGGTGGACCGGGGAGCTGTTTTTT,CASSQEAGWWTGELFF
TRBJ2-3,TRBV7-3,.,TRBD2,TGTGCCAGCAGCTGGGGACTAGCAACGACGCAGTATTTT,CASSWGLATTQYF
TRBJ2-7,TRBV7-9,few,TRBD2,TGTGCCAGCAGCCCTCGACTAGCGGGGGTCTTCTCCTACGAGCAGTACTTC,CASSPRLAGVFSYEQYF
TRBJ2-6,TRBV7-2,once,.,TGTGCCAGCAGCTTAGACCCCTATGGGGCCAACGTCCTGACTTTC,CASSLDPYGANVLTF
TRBJ1-2,TRBV6-5,.,.,TGTGCCAGCAGTTACTCCGCAGCTAACTATGGCTACACCTTC,CASSYSAANYGYTF
TRBJ1-4,TRBV6-5,.,TRBD1,TGTGCCAGCAGTTACTCGCGGACAGGGGGGGAAAAACTGTTTTTT,CASSYSRTGGEKLFF
TRBJ2-7,TRBV9,.,TRBD2,TGTGCCAGCAGCGCAACTAGCGGGACGTACGAGCAGTACTTC,CASSATSGTYEQYF
TRBJ2-5,TRBV4-3,once,.,TGCGCCAGCAGCCAAGACCAACTAGCTTGGGAGACCCAGTACTTC,CASSQDQLAWETQYF
TRBJ1-5,TRBV5-1,.,.,TGCGCCAGCAGCCCCGGGGTCGGAAGCAATCAGCCCCAGCATTTT,CASSPGVGSNQPQHF
TRBJ2-7,TRBV6-1,.,.,TGTGCCAGCAGTGAAGGAAGGGGCCAGTCTTATTACGAGCAGTACTTC,CASSEGRGQSYYEQYF
TRBJ2-1,TRBV14,.,.,TGTGCCAGCAGCAACCCGGGATCAAGGCAGTTCTTC,CASSNPGSRQFF
TRBJ2-5,TRBV14,.,.,TGTGCCAGCAGCCAGAGTCGAGGGTACCAAGAGACCCAGTACTTC,CASSQSRGYQETQYF
TRBJ1-1,TRBV7-9,few,.,TGTGCCAGCAGCTTAGGAGGAGGGGACACTGAAGCTTTCTTT,CASSLGGGDTEAFF
TRBJ2-3,TRBV5-1,.,TRBD2,TGCGCCAGCAGCTTCGGACTAGCGGGAGGCGCAGATACGCAGTATTTT,CASSFGLAGGADTQYF
TRBJ2-7,TRBV28,.,TRBD1,TGTGCCAGCAGTTTATACTCGGGACAGCCCCACGAGCAGTACTTC,CASSLYSGQPHEQYF
TRBJ2-1,TRBV7-3,.,.,TGTGCCAGCAGCTTAAGCTCGAGCTCCTACAATGAGCAGTTCTTC,CASSLSSSSYNEQFF
TRBJ2-7,TRBV2,once,TRBD1,TGTGCCAGCAGCCTGGGACAGGGTTTTACCTACGAGCAGTACTTC,CASSLGQGFTYEQYF
TRBJ2-5,TRBV7-2,.,.,TGTGCCAGCAGCCCCCGGAGAAGCCAAGAGACCCAGTACTTC,CASSPRRSQETQYF
TRBJ2-1,TRBV7-7,.,TRBD2,TGTGCCAGCAGTAGCGGGCACCCAAACAATGAGCAGTTCTTC,CASSSGHPNNEQFF
TRBJ2-3,TRBV7-9,.,.,TGTGCCAGCAGCTTAGTCCCTAGCACAGATACGCAGTATTTT,CASSLVPSTDTQYF
TRBJ1-1,TRBV5-4,.,.,TGTGCCAGCAGCTTGGGGTCCAGGGCCCAAACTGAAGCTTTCTTT,CASSLGSRAQTEAFF
TRBJ2-7,TRBV19,.,TRBD1,TGTGCCAGTAAAGACAGGGGGACCTACGAGCAGTACTTC,CASKDRGTYEQYF
TRBJ2-1,TRBV20-1,.,.,TGCAGTGCCGAGTCAGGGAATGAGCAGTTCTTC,CSAESGNEQFF
TRBJ2-2,TRBV27,few,.,TGTGCCAGCAGTTTATCCGCCGGGGAGCTGTTTTTT,CASSLSAGELFF
TRBJ2-2,TRBV6-4,.,.,TGTGCCAGCAGTGAATCGCGTTCCGGGGAGCTGTTTTTT,CASSESRSGELFF
TRBJ1-6,TRBV2,.,TRBD1,TGTGCCAGCAGCGGGGACAGGGGGGCTTTCGGTTCACCCCTCCACTTT,CASSGDRGAFGSPLHF
TRBJ2-5,TRBV6-1,.,TRBD1,TGTGCCAGCAGTATAAGACAGGGGGCCAGGGAGACCCAGTACTTC,CASSIRQGARETQYF
TRBJ2-7,TRBV28,.,.,TGTGCCAGCAGGGAGGTCCCGTTACACGCCGAGCAGTACTTC,CASREVPLHAEQYF
TRBJ1-2,TRBV4-2,medium-sized,.,TGTGCCAGCAGCCAAGGGGGGGGGCCCTTAGGCTACACCTTC,CASSQGGGPLGYTF
TRBJ1-2,TRBV30,.,.,TGTGCCTGGAGTGTACTTAGGGGGAACTATGGCTACACCTTC,CAWSVLRGNYGYTF
TRBJ2-5,TRBV5-1,once,.,TGCGCCAGCAGCCCAACGATGTACGGGTTACAAGAGACCCAGTACTTC,CASSPTMYGLQETQYF
TRBJ1-6,TRBV9,.,.,TGTGCCAGCAGCACACAGGGTACCAATTCACCCCTCCACTTT,CASSTQGTNSPLHF
TRBJ2-7,TRBV5-4,few,TRBD1,TGTGCCAGCAGCCCTAAGGGACAGTACGAGCAGTACTTC,CASSPKGQYEQYF
TRBJ2-2,TRBV6-5,.,.,TGTGCCAGCAGTGAAGTGACAGAGGTCGGGGAGCTGTTTTTT,CASSEVTEVGELFF